The clone carrying this T cell receptor beta chain was seen more than once but under ten times. This CDR3 is also generated by other DNA sequences in the sample. The record originates from a study of blood T cell repertoires in COVID-19. About the study: T cells, B-cell-depleted T cells, or PBMCs provided the cDNA or gDNA that served as material.

The CDR3 is made up of 17 amino acids. V shed 3 bases and J 7 bases; nucleotides not matched to a gene: 14. Germline V gene sequence: CDR1 SGHAT, CDR2 FQNNGV. Sequencing used immunoSEQ multiplex PCR; TCRdb keeps in-frame clones, though not all of them. Of 300,000 or so clones in the sample, approximately 84% were seen once. Participants, about 18 to 95 years old, spanned around 25 US areas. The study assigned cohorts using participant-reported clinical history. J is TRBJ2-1 and V is TRBV11-2; 8 bases match TRBD2. The receptor was isolated from a young woman who had recovered from COVID-19. The sample comprised PBMCs or T cells enriched from blood (not recorded which). CDR3 region: CASSFPGGTSVRNEQFF. The CDR3 DNA reads TGTGCCAGCAGCTTCCCCGGCGGGACTAGTGTTCGGAATGAGCAGTTCTTC.